These 6 T cell receptor beta chains came from one sample sequenced in a study of blood T cell repertoires in COVID-19. Using immunoSEQ multiplex PCR, the repertoire was profiled, and TCRdb retains in-frame clones only, with some absent. The table includes approximately 45,000 clones, about 87% detected once. The sequenced sample was peripheral blood. The receptors stem from a woman aged 80 or older with COVID-19, enrolled during active disease.

The J gene is TRBJ2-4, the V gene TRBV6-2 or TRBV6-3; the D gene is possibly TRBD1 (5 bases). Trimming cost V 3 bases and J 6 bases, with 12 bases left between them. The CDR3 has 14 residues. CDR1 is MNHEY and CDR2 is SVGEGT in the germline V gene. The CDR3: CASSYGQQGNIQYF. CDR3 in DNA: TGTGCCAGCAGTTATGGCCAGCAGGGAAACATTCAGTACTTC.

This clone was counted only a few times. The J gene is TRBJ2-2, the V gene TRBV2; D possibly corresponds to TRBD2 (7 bases). The CDR3 totals 17 residues. The germline CDR1 and CDR2 sequences are SNHLY and FYNNEI. Trimming shortened V by 4 bases and J by 1 base, and 16 bases separated the two germline ends. The CDR3 sequence is CASSGTAGPLNTGELFF. Written as DNA, the CDR3 is TGTGCCAGCAGTGGGACAGCGGGACCATTGAACACCGGGGAGCTGTTTTTT.

This chain connects TRBV7-2 to TRBJ1-2, with D maybe TRBD1 (5 bases). V was pared by 4 bases and J by 0 bases, with 15 bases between. The CDR3 has 16 amino acids. Germline V gene lookup returns CDR1 SGHTA and CDR2 FQGNSA. The CDR3 loop is CASSSSQGTANYGYTF. The CDR3 nucleotides read TGTGCCAGCAGCTCGTCTCAGGGTACTGCTAACTATGGCTACACCTTC. Full variable domain (rest looked up from reference TRBV7-2 and TRBJ1-2): GAGVSQSPSNKVTEKGKDVELRCDPISGHTALYWYRQSLGQGLEFLIYFQGNSAPDKSGLPSDRFSAERTGGSVSTLTIQRTQQEDSAVYLCASSSSQGTANYGYTFGSGTRLTVV.

This chain joins TRBV12-3 or TRBV12-4 and TRBJ2-1; no firm D call. Trimming cost V 4 bases and J 8 bases, with 12 bases left between them. The CDR3 spans 13 residues. As DNA, the CDR3 is TGTGCCAGCAGTTCCCCCCCTATCTATGAGCAGTTCTTC. Translating it yields CASSSPPIYEQFF.

V usage is TRBV27 and J usage is TRBJ2-3; 7 bases map to TRBD1. Germline lookup yields CDR1 MNHEY and CDR2 SMNVEV (reference sequence). V dropped 2 bases and J dropped 2; count of bases not matched to a gene: 7. The CDR3 runs to 16 residues. CDR3 protein: CASSLARGFSTDTQYF. For the CDR3, the DNA is TGTGCCAGCAGTTTAGCCAGGGGGTTTTCCACAGATACGCAGTATTTT.

The chain uses TRBV2 and TRBJ1-2; 9 bases are shared with TRBD1. The V segment lost 3 bases and the J segment 4 bases; nucleotides outside the gene matches: 6. Germline assignment: CDR1 SNHLY and CDR2 FYNNEI. This CDR3 comprises 15 residues. The CDR3 here is CASSDRDRAIYGYTF. CDR3 in DNA: TGTGCCAGCAGTGACCGGGACAGGGCAATCTATGGCTACACCTTC.